These 9 T cell receptor beta chains originate from one sample sequenced in a study of cytomegalovirus exposure and HLA in healthy donors. The PCR ran on 60 Vbeta and 13 Jbeta primers. Produced via immunoSEQ multiplex PCR; TCRdb's table is partial and in-frame only. The sample contains about 110,000 clones, roughly 80% of which appear only once. Source material: PBMCs. The receptors come from a man younger than 45 in good health and CMV-seropositive.

The chain carries TRBV27 and TRBJ2-7; TRBD1 might be the D (5 bases). CDR3 length equals 14 residues. Germline V gene sequence: CDR1 MNHEY, CDR2 SMNVEV (reference sequence). The CDR3 loop is CTSSVRGISYEQYF. The CDR3 DNA reads TGTACTTCGAGTGTAAGGGGAATCTCCTACGAGCAGTACTTC.

The chain recombines TRBV27 with TRBJ2-5, with 9 bases lining up with TRBD1. The J call may be wrong; the DNA end is better matched by TRBJ2-7. From germline, CDR1 is MNHEY and CDR2 SMNVEV (reference sequence). This CDR3 has 16 residues. CDR3 DNA: TGTGCCAGCAGTTTAAACACGGGGGACAGGGAGTACGAGCAGTACTTC. Protein product: CASSLNTGDREYEQYF.

V usage is TRBV5-7 and J usage is TRBJ1-2; 7 bases line up with TRBD1. TRBV5-7 is sorted into the ORF group, with uncertain function. J lost 6 bases, V lost 1 base, and 12 bases had no gene match. This CDR3 has 16 residues. The DNA of the CDR3 is TGTGCCAGCAGCTTGAGTTTTGAAGGGACAGTAGATGGCTACACCTTC. Amino acids: CASSLSFEGTVDGYTF.

A single count supports this clone. The CDR3 region has the DNA TGTGCCAGCAGCGGGTCGGGGTCGGATACGCAGTATTTT. Its protein is CASSGSGSDTQYF. This chain joins TRBV9 and TRBJ2-3; possible D gene TRBD2, 5 bases. Per the germline V gene, CDR1 is SGDLS and CDR2 is YYNGEE. This CDR3 is 13 amino acids long. The ends were cut back, 3 bases at V and 6 bases at J, with 11 bases in the middle.

This clone was counted a single time. The gene calls are TRBV29-1 and TRBJ2-1; the match to TRBD2 covers 7 bases. The CDR3 totals 19 residues. CDR1 is SQVTM and CDR2 is ANQGSEA in the germline V gene. V gave up 4 bases and J gave up 3 bases; unmatched junction bases: 21. The CDR3 region is CSVVLLNLGAGPRYNEQFF. In DNA form, the CDR3 reads TGCAGCGTTGTCCTACTAAACCTAGGAGCGGGGCCTCGCTACAATGAGCAGTTCTTC.

The genes are TRBV7-6 and TRBJ1-2, with D possibly matching TRBD1 (5 bases). In germline, CDR1 is SGHVS, CDR2 FNYEAQ. V gave up 5 bases and J gave up 7 bases, with 8 bases separating them. The CDR3 spans 11 residues. CDR3 loop: CASSNRGGYTF. The CDR3 DNA follows: TGTGCCAGCAGCAATAGGGGTGGCTACACCTTC.

J is TRBJ1-4 and V is TRBV19; 8 nucleotides line up with TRBD1. The V segment lost 4 bases and the J segment 8 bases; nucleotides outside the gene matches: 9. The CDR3 runs to 15 residues. The germline V gene encodes CDR1 LNHDA and CDR2 SQIVND (reference sequence). The CDR3 spells CASSTLQGDREKLFF. In nucleotides, the CDR3 is TGTGCCAGTAGTACCCTACAGGGGGATCGGGAAAAACTGTTTTTT.

The chain's CDR3 is CASSQDMSHTDTQYF. The CDR3 nucleotides read TGTGCCAGCAGCCAAGATATGAGCCACACAGATACGCAGTATTTT. The gene calls are TRBV14 and TRBJ2-3; D call uncertain. The CDR3 spans 15 residues. The germline gives CDR1 SGHDN, CDR2 FVKESK. Trimming left V 0 bases short and J 2 bases short, with 9 bases between.

V is TRBV5-6 and J is TRBJ1-3; no clear D gene. Germline V gene sequence: CDR1 SGHDT, CDR2 YYEEEE. The CDR3 extends over 14 amino acids. With 0 bases removed from V and 0 bases from J, the gap between germline ends came to 4 bases. CDR3 protein: CASSLGSSGNTIYF. DNA of the CDR3: TGTGCCAGCAGCTTGGGCAGCTCTGGAAACACCATATATTTT.